The following is a TCR beta chain sequence with its context. Its antigen remains unknown. At one boundary the junction diverges from the germline segment, which might be a read error. TCRdb used MiXCR to reprocess the PCR reads, holding one entry per CDR3 protein. The sample lists 30,000 or so distinct CDR3 sequences, around 50% occurring once. This CDR3 has 14 amino acids. Germline assignment: CDR1 SGHVS and CDR2 FNYEAQ. The time point denotes: after preoperative PTX-NDP chemotherapy. Preoperative chemotherapy with paclitaxel-nedaplatin was given to patients before surgery. The data originate from a study of esophageal squamous cell carcinoma under preoperative chemotherapy. Study-level results: After treatment, tumor-infiltrating lymphocytes seemed to come partly from incoming peripheral T cells, not only local changes. Chemotherapy was followed by significantly higher TCR diversity in peripheral T cells only, not tumor-infiltrating lymphocytes. After paclitaxel-nedaplatin, abundant clones were more likely to contract than amplify.

The chain employs TRBV7-6 and TRBJ2-3, with 8 bases fitting TRBD2. Collection took place from a patient given preoperative chemotherapy. The clonotype was recovered from a human donor with esophageal squamous cell carcinoma. The donor label of this sample is uncertain. DNA for the CDR3: TGTGCCAGGAGCTCGGGGGGGGTCAAAGATACGCAGTACTTT. Residues: CARSSGGVKDTQYF.